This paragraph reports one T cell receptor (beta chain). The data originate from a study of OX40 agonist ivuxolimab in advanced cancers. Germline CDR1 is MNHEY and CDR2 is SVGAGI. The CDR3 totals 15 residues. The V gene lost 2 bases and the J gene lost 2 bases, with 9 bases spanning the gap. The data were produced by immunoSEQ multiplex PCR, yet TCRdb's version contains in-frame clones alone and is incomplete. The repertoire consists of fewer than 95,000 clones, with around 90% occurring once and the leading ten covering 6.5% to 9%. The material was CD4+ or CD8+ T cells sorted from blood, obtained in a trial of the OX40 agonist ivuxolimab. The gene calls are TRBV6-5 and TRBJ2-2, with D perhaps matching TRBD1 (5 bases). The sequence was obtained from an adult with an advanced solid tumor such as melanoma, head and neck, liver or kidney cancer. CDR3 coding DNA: TGTGCCAGCAGTTACCTAGGACACAACACCGGGGAGCTGTTTTTT. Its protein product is CASSYLGHNTGELFF.